This T cell receptor beta chain was observed in a study of blood T cell repertoires in COVID-19. There are 16 residues in the CDR3. V was clipped by 1 base and J by 0 bases, with 9 bases between them. Germline CDR1 reads SEHNR; CDR2 reads FQNEAQ (reference sequence). Only in-frame clones appear in the TCRdb table, and some are missing; sequencing was by immunoSEQ multiplex PCR. The sample carries about 110,000 clones, over 65% recorded once. This clonotype was obtained from a woman of 80 years or more with acute or convalescent COVID-19. V and J are TRBV7-9 and TRBJ1-4, with a weak D call TRBD1 (5 bases). The specimen sequenced was peripheral blood. CDR3 DNA sequence: TGTGCCAGCAGCTTAGGGACACCCCCAACTAATGAAAAACTGTTTTTT. Protein: CASSLGTPPTNEKLFF. The variable domain in full, completed from reference TRBV7-9 and TRBJ1-4, reads DTGVSQNPRHKITKRGQNVTFRCDPISEHNRLYWYRQTLGQGPEFLTYFQNEAQLEKSRLLSDRFSAERPKGSFSTLEIQRTEQGDSAMYLCASSLGTPPTNEKLFFGSGTQLSVL.